What follows describes a single T cell receptor beta chain. Antigen specificity is unknown. This sample is drawn from a study of shared clonotypes between healthy human individuals. Whole-study results and caveats: Represented genetic and exposure-history diversity was restricted by having few donors.

The material for each subset, its genomic DNA, was split evenly across several immunoSEQ plates. Profiling relied on immunoSEQ multiplex PCR, and the TCRdb table lists in-frame clones only, not all of them. This sample carries about 1 million clones, roughly 80% of them seen once, and the ten largest clones take 1.4% to 1.5%. The junction had 6 bases not matched to a gene; V was cut back by 3 bases and J by 5 bases. The CDR3 sequence is 16 residues long. Germline CDR1 SGDLS, CDR2 YYNGEE. Naive CD45RA+ and memory CD45RA-negative subsets were split from CD4+ cells. The specimen sequenced was memory CD4+ T cells sorted from blood. Stated subset: CD45RA-negative fraction. The origin of this receptor is a man in his late teens or twenties in good health. The chain carries TRBV9 and TRBJ2-7, with 15 bases lining up with TRBD2. The CDR3 bases are TGTGCCAGCAGCGGGGGACTAGCGGGAGGACAGCACGAGCAGTACTTC. The encoded protein is CASSGGLAGGQHEQYF.